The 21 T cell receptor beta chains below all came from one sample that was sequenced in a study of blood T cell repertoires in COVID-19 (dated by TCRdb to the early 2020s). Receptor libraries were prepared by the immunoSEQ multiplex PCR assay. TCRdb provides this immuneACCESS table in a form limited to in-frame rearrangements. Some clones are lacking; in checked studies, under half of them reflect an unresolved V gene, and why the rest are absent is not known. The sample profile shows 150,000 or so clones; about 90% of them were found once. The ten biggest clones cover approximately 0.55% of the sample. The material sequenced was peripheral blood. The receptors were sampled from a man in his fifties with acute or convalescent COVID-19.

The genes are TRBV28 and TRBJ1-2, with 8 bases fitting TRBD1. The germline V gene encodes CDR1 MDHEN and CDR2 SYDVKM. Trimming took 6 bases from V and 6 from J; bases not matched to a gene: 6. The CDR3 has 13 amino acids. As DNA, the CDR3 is TGTGCCAGCAGCCGGACAGGGCGTGATGGCTACACCTTC. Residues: CASSRTGRDGYTF.

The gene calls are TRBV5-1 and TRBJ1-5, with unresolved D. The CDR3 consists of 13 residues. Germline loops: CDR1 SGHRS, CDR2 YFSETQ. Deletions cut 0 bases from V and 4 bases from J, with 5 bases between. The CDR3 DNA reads TGCGCCAGCAGCTTGGATCCAAATCAGCCCCAGCATTTT. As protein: CASSLDPNQPQHF.

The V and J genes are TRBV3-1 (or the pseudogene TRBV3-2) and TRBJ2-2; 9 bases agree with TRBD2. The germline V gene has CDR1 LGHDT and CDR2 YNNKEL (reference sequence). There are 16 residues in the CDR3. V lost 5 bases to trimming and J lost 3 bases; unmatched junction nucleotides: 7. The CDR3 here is CASSTLAGIDTGELFF. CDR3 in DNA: TGTGCCAGCAGCACGCTAGCGGGAATCGACACCGGGGAGCTGTTTTTT.

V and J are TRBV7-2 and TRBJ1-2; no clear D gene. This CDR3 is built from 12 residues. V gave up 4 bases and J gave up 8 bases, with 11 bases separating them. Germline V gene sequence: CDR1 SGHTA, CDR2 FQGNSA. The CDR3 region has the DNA TGTGCCAGCAGCTCCTCCCTTCTAGGCTACACCTTC. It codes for CASSSSLLGYTF. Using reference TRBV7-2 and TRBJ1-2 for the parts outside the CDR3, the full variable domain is GAGVSQSPSNKVTEKGKDVELRCDPISGHTALYWYRQSLGQGLEFLIYFQGNSAPDKSGLPSDRFSAERTGGSVSTLTIQRTQQEDSAVYLCASSSSLLGYTFGSGTRLTVV.

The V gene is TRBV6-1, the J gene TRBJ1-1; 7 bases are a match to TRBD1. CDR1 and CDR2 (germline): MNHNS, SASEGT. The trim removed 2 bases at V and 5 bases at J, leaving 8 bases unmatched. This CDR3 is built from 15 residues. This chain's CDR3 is CASSERGGAGTEAFF. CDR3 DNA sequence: TGTGCCAGCAGTGAACGAGGGGGCGCCGGGACTGAAGCTTTCTTT.

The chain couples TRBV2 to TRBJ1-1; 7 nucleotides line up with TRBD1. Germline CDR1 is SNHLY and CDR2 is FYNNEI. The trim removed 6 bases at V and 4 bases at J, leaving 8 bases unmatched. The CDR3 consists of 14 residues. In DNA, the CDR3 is TGTGCCAGCAGCGCTCACGACAGGGTCACTGAAGCTTTCTTT. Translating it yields CASSAHDRVTEAFF.

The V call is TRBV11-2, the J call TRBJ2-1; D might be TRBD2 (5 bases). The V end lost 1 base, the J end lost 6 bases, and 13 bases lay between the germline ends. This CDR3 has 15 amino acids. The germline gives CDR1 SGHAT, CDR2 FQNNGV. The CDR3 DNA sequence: TGTGCCAGCAGCTTAGGTACCCGGGAATTCAATGAGCAGTTCTTC. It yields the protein CASSLGTREFNEQFF.

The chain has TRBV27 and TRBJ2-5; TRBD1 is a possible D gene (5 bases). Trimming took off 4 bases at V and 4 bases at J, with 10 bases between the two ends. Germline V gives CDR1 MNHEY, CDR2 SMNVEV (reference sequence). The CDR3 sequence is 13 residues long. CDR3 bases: TGTGCCAGCAGTTCCAGGGTCCCAGAGACCCAGTACTTC. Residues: CASSSRVPETQYF.

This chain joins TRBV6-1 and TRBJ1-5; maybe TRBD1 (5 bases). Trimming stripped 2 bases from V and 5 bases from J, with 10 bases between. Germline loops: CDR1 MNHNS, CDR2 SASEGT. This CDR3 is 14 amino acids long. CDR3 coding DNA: TGTGCCAGCAGTGAATTTGGCAGGGATCAGCCCCAGCATTTT. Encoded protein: CASSEFGRDQPQHF.

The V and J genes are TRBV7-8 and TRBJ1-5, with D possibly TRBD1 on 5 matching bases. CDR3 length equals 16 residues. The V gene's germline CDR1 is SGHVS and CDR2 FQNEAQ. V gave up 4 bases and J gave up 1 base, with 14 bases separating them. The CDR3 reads CASSSLPGGSNQPQHF. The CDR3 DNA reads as TGTGCCAGCAGCTCTCTCCCTGGGGGGAGCAATCAGCCCCAGCATTTT.

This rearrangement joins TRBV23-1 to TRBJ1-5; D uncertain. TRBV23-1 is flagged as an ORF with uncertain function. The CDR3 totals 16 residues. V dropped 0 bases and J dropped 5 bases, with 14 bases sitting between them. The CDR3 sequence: CASSQSCRIKHQPQHF. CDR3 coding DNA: TGCGCCAGCAGTCAATCTTGCAGGATAAAGCATCAGCCCCAGCATTTT.

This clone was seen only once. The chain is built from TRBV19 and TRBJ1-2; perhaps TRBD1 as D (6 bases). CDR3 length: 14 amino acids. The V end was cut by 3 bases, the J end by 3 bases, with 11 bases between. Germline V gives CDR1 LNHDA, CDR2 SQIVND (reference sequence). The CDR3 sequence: CASSMQGMDYGYTF. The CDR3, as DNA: TGTGCCAGTAGTATGCAGGGGATGGACTATGGCTACACCTTC. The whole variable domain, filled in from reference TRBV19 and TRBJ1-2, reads DGGITQSPKYLFRKEGQNVTLSCEQNLNHDAMYWYRQDPGQGLRLIYYSQIVNDFQKGDIAEGYSVSREKKESFPLTVTSAQKNPTAFYLCASSMQGMDYGYTFGSGTRLTVV.

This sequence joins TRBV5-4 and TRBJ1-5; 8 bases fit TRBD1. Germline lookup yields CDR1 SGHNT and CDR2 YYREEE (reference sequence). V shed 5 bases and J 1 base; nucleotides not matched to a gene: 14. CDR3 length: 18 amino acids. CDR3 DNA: TGTGCCAGCAGTTATGGCACCGGGACAGGAGTGAGCAATCAGCCCCAGCATTTT. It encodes CASSYGTGTGVSNQPQHF.

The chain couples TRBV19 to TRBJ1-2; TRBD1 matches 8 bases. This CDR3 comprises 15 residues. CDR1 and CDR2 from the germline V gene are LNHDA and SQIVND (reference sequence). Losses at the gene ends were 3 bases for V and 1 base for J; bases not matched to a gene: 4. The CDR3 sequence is CASSISTGVNYGYTF. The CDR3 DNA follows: TGTGCCAGTAGTATCTCGACAGGGGTTAACTATGGCTACACCTTC.

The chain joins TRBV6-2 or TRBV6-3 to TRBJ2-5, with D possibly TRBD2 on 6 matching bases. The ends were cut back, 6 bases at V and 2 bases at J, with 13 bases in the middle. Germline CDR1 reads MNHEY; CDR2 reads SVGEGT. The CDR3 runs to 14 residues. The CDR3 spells CASSPGSIQETQYF. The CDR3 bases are TGTGCCAGCAGCCCCGGGAGTATTCAAGAGACCCAGTACTTC.

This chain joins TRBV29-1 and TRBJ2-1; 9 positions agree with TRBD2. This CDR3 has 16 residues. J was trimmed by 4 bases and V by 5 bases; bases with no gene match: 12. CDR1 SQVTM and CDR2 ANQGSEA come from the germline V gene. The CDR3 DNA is TGCAGCGTTCCCGATGTATTAAGCGGGGGGTACAATGAGCAGTTCTTC. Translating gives CSVPDVLSGGYNEQFF.

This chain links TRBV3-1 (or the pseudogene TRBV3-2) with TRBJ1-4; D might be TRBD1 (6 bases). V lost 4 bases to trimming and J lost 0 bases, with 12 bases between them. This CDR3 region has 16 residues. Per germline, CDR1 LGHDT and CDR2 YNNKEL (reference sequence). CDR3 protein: CASSPDRIATNEKLFF. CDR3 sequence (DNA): TGTGCCAGCAGCCCCGACAGGATCGCAACTAATGAAAAACTGTTTTTT.

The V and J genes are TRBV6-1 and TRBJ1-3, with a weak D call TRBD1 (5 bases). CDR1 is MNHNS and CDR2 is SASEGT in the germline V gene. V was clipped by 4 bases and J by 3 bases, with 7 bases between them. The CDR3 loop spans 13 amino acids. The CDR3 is CASSGGVGNTIYF. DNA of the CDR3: TGTGCCAGCAGTGGGGGCGTTGGAAACACCATATATTTT.

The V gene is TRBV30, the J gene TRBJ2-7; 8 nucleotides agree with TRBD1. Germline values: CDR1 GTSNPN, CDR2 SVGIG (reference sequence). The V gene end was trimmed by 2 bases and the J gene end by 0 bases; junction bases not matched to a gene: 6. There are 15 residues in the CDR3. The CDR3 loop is CAWSRGQVLSYEQYF. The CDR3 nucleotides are TGTGCCTGGAGTAGGGGACAGGTACTCTCCTACGAGCAGTACTTC.

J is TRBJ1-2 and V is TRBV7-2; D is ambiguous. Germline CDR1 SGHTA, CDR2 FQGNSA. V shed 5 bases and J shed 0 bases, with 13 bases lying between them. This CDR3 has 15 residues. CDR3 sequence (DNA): TGTGCCAGCAGCCCAGCGCGCAGTACTAACTATGGCTACACCTTC. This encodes CASSPARSTNYGYTF.

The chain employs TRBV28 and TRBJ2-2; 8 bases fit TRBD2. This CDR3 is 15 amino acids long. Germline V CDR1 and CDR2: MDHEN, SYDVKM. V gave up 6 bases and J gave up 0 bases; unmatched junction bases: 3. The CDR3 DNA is TGTGCCAGCAGCTCAGCGGGAGCGAACACCGGGGAGCTGTTTTTT. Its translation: CASSSAGANTGELFF.